This TCR beta chain was obtained from a study of shared clonotypes between healthy human individuals. V was clipped by 1 base and J by 0 bases; unmatched bases: 5. The V gene's germline CDR1 is SQVTM and CDR2 ANQGSEA. CDR3 length equals 16 residues. Positive CCR7 selection of CD45RO-negative cells yielded the naive CD8 cells, and terminally differentiated effector memory CD45RA+ cells were excluded. Only Caucasian adults living in Nashville, Tennessee made up the donor group. Generated by immunoSEQ multiplex PCR, the TCRdb table keeps only in-frame clones and is missing some. The sample has around 600,000 clones; 95% to 98% are singletons.

Sample: naive CD8+ T cells sorted from blood. The chain couples TRBV29-1 to TRBJ2-7; 11 positions match TRBD1. The TCR originated in a man aged 25-45 years in good health. The CDR3 spells CSVEVFGTGGSYEQYF. DNA for the CDR3: TGCAGCGTTGAAGTATTTGGGACAGGGGGCTCCTACGAGCAGTACTTC.